The rows below give T cell receptor beta chains drawn from one sample of a study of blood T cell repertoires in COVID-19. Clones were read by immunoSEQ multiplex PCR, and TCRdb kept only the in-frame ones, dropping some. The profile covers about 100,000 clones, with approximately 88% appearing a single time and 4.5% taken by the ten largest. Sequenced input: peripheral blood. The receptors derive from a human donor in a cohort sampled during active COVID-19. CDR3s include the opening cysteine and the closing phenylalanine or tryptophan. The order of the fields is CDR3 DNA, CDR3 protein, V gene, J gene, D gene, clone size. The D gene is left open where the match is weak. Part of the rows lack a size; the others show once, few, many or a class for expanded clones.

CDR3nt: TGCGCCAGCAGCCGACCGGGACTAGCGGAGATCCAAGAGACCCAGTACTTC; CDR3aa: CASSRPGLAEIQETQYF; v_gene: TRBV4-1; j_gene: TRBJ2-5; d_gene: TRBD2; abundance: once
CDR3nt: TGTGCCACCAGTGCCCAATACAATGAGCAGTTCTTC; CDR3aa: CATSAQYNEQFF; v_gene: TRBV24-1; j_gene: TRBJ2-1; d_gene: .; abundance: .
CDR3nt: TGCGCCAGCAGCTTGGAGCGGGGGGGTAGCACAGATACGCAGTATTTT; CDR3aa: CASSLERGGSTDTQYF; v_gene: TRBV5-1; j_gene: TRBJ2-3; d_gene: TRBD2; abundance: .
CDR3nt: TGTGCCAGCAGTTACTCGATGGACAGGGGCTCCTACGAGCAGTACTTC; CDR3aa: CASSYSMDRGSYEQYF; v_gene: TRBV6-2/TRBV6-3; j_gene: TRBJ2-7; d_gene: TRBD1; abundance: once
CDR3nt: TGTGCCAGCAGCGTCGGGGGGCTAACGTACGAGCAGTACTTC; CDR3aa: CASSVGGLTYEQYF; v_gene: TRBV9; j_gene: TRBJ2-7; d_gene: .; abundance: .
CDR3nt: TGTGCCAGCTCACCGTCCCCGGGGAGGGCAACCTACGAGCAGTACTTC; CDR3aa: CASSPSPGRATYEQYF; v_gene: TRBV18; j_gene: TRBJ2-7; d_gene: TRBD2; abundance: .
CDR3nt: TGTGCCTGGAGTAACTACAAGACAGACCCTTCACCCCTCCACTTT; CDR3aa: CAWSNYKTDPSPLHF; v_gene: TRBV30; j_gene: TRBJ1-6; d_gene: .; abundance: .
CDR3nt: TGTGCCACCAGTACCGGGACAGTGAAGGGCTGGGGCAATCAGCCCCAGCATTTT; CDR3aa: CATSTGTVKGWGNQPQHF; v_gene: TRBV15; j_gene: TRBJ1-5; d_gene: TRBD1; abundance: .
CDR3nt: TGTGCCAGCACCCTGACTAGGGGTATCGAGCAGTACTTC; CDR3aa: CASTLTRGIEQYF; v_gene: TRBV6-6; j_gene: TRBJ2-7; d_gene: .; abundance: .
CDR3nt: TGTGCCAGTAGTTTCAGACCCGGGGAGACCCAGTACTTC; CDR3aa: CASSFRPGETQYF; v_gene: TRBV19; j_gene: TRBJ2-5; d_gene: .; abundance: .
CDR3nt: TGTGCCAGCAGCCACCCGACACAAAACACTGAAGCTTTCTTT; CDR3aa: CASSHPTQNTEAFF; v_gene: TRBV4-2; j_gene: TRBJ1-1; d_gene: .; abundance: .
CDR3nt: TGTGCCAGCAGCCAAGGGGGACAGGCCTTTTCGTATGGCTACACCTTC; CDR3aa: CASSQGGQAFSYGYTF; v_gene: TRBV14; j_gene: TRBJ1-2; d_gene: TRBD1; abundance: .
CDR3nt: TGTGCCAGCAGCCTCGGACAGAACACTGAAGCTTTCTTT; CDR3aa: CASSLGQNTEAFF; v_gene: TRBV7-3; j_gene: TRBJ1-1; d_gene: .; abundance: .